This TCR beta chain came from a study of cytomegalovirus exposure and HLA in healthy donors. Germline values: CDR1 SGHTS, CDR2 YDEGEE. This CDR3 is built from 14 residues. V gave up 3 bases and J gave up 5 bases, with 12 bases separating them. This clone was seen only a few times. Its target is not known. Researchers ran the PCR with 60 Vbeta and 13 Jbeta primers. The assay was immunoSEQ multiplex PCR, and TCRdb's table has in-frame clones only and misses some. The repertoire holds some 130,000 clones, with around 80% as singletons. Study conclusions and caveats: The classifier reportedly diagnosed cytomegalovirus status with high sensitivity and specificity.

The J gene is TRBJ1-5, the V gene TRBV5-8; D is possibly TRBD1 (5 bases). Sequencing input: PBMCs. This receptor was taken from a man between 40 and 49 years old in good health and CMV-seropositive. CDR3 region: CASSYVQAHQPQHF. The CDR3 bases are TGTGCCAGCAGCTACGTACAGGCCCATCAGCCCCAGCATTTT.